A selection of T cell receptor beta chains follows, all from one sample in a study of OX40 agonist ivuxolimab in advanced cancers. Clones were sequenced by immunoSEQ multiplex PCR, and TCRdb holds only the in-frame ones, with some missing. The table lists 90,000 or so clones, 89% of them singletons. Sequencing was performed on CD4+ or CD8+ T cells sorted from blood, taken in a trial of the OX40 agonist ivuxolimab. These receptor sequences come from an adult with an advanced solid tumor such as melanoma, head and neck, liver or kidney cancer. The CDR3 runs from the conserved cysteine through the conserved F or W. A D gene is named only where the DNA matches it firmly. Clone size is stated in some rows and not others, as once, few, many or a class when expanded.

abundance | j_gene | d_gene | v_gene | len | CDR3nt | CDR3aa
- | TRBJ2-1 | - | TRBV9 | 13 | TGTGCCAGCAGCGTAGGGACCTACAATGAGCAGTTCTTC | CASSVGTYNEQFF
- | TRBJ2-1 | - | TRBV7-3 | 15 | TGTGCCAGCAGCTTAGATGGAAGCTCCTACAATGAGCAGTTCTTC | CASSLDGSSYNEQFF
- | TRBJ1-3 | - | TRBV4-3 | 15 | TGCGCCAGCAGCCAAGATAAGAGCTCTGGAAACACCATATATTTT | CASSQDKSSGNTIYF
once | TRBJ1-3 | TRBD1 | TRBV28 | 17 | TGTGCCAGCAGTCCCCACGGGGACAGGTACTCTGGAAACACCATATATTTT | CASSPHGDRYSGNTIYF
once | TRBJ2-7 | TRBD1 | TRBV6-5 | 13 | TGTGCCAGCAGAAAGGGACAGATCTACGAGCAGTACTTC | CASRKGQIYEQYF
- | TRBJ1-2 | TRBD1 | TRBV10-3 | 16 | TGTGCCATCAGTGAGCCCGGGATAGGACAGGGAGATGGCTACACCTTC | CAISEPGIGQGDGYTF
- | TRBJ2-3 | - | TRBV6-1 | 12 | TGTGCCAGCAGTGAAATTACAGATACGCAGTATTTT | CASSEITDTQYF
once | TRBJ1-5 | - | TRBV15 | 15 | TGTGCCACCAGCAGCCGGGACGGCCTATCCCAGCCCCAGCATTTT | CATSSRDGLSQPQHF
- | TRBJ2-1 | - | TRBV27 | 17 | TGTGCCAGCAGCCATGGAGGGGACTCGCGCTCCTACAATGAGCAGTTCTTC | CASSHGGDSRSYNEQFF
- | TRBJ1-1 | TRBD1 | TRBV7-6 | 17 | TGTGCCAGCAGCTCCTCGACGTTCGGGACAGGGGGGACTGAAGCTTTCTTT | CASSSSTFGTGGTEAFF
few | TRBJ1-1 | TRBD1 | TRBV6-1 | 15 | TGTGCCAGCAGTTTCCACAGGGGCCCGAACACTGAAGCTTTCTTT | CASSFHRGPNTEAFF
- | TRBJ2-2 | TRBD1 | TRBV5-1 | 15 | TGCGCCAGCATCTGGGACAGGGGGCGAACCGGGGAGCTGTTTTTT | CASIWDRGRTGELFF
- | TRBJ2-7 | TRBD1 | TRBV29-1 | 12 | TGCAGCGTTGCGCAGGGGGCTGGGGAGCAGTACTTC | CSVAQGAGEQYF
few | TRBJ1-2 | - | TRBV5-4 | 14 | TGTGCCAGCAGCTTGGATGTTTATACGGGGGGCTACACCTTC | CASSLDVYTGGYTF
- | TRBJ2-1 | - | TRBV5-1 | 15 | TGCGCCAGCAGCTTGGAAGGTCGCAGCCAGCGGGAGCAGTTCTTC | CASSLEGRSQREQFF
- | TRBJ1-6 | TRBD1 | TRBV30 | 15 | TGTGCCTGGGCAAACCAGGGGGCGCGGGATTCACCCCTCCACTTT | CAWANQGARDSPLHF
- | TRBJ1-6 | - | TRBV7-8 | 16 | TGTGCCAGCAGCTTAGCCCGCAGCTCCTATAATTCACCCCTCCACTTT | CASSLARSSYNSPLHF
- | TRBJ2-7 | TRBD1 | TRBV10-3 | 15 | TGTGCCATCAGTGGGACAGGCAGTTTTTCCTACGAGCAGTACTTC | CAISGTGSFSYEQYF
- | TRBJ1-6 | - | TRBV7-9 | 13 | TGTGCCAGCAGCGAGGGGGGTCCTACACCCCTCCACTTT | CASSEGGPTPLHF
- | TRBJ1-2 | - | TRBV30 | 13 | TGTGCCTGGAGAACTGCTGCACGCTATGGCTACACCTTC | CAWRTAARYGYTF
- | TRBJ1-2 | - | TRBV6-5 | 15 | TGTGCCAGCAGTTACTCCGGACCCTCTTACTATGGCTACACCTTC | CASSYSGPSYYGYTF
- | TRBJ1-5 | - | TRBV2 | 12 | TGTGCCAGCCAACAGGGTAATCAGCCCCAGCATTTT | CASQQGNQPQHF
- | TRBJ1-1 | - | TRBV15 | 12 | TGTGCCACCAGCATTAACCTCGGAGAGGCTTTCTTT | CATSINLGEAFF